One and the same sample provided the 13 T cell receptor beta chains below, sequenced in a study of T cell responses to AZD1222 COVID-19 vaccine. Using immunoSEQ multiplex PCR, the repertoire was profiled, and TCRdb retains in-frame clones only, with some absent. The sample contains over 150,000 clones, around 90% of which appear only once. The specimen was peripheral blood, collected on day 0 of MenACWY control vaccination. The receptors were sampled from an adult in good health.

V is TRBV11-3 and J is TRBJ2-1; possibly TRBD2 for D (6 bases). V lost 4 bases and J 6 bases, leaving 10 bases between the germline ends. The CDR3 covers 13 residues. CDR1 SGHNT and CDR2 YENEEA come from the germline V gene. CDR3 bases: TGTGCCAGCAGCTATATTAGCGGCAATGAGCAGTTCTTC. Protein: CASSYISGNEQFF.

This chain uses TRBV11-3 with TRBJ2-3, with TRBD2 identical over 7 bases. Germline assignment: CDR1 SGHNT and CDR2 YENEEA. The CDR3 runs 17 residues. J was trimmed by 4 bases and V by 1 base; bases with no gene match: 11. CDR3 DNA sequence: TGTGCCAGCAGCTTAGGGGAGACTAGCATAAGATCAGATACGCAGTATTTT. Amino acid sequence: CASSLGETSIRSDTQYF. The full variable domain, completed using reference TRBV11-3 and TRBJ2-3, is EAGVVQSPRYKIIEKKQPVAFWCNPISGHNTLYWYLQNLGQGPELLIRYENEEAVDDSQLPKDRFSAERLKGVDSTLKIQPAELGDSAVYLCASSLGETSIRSDTQYFGPGTRLTVL.

This sequence joins TRBV11-3 and TRBJ2-7; 8 bases are a match to TRBD1. This CDR3 spans 14 amino acids. Germline-derived CDR1 and CDR2 are SGHNT and YENEEA. V shed 1 base, J shed 1 base, and the junction held 0 bases outside the gene matches. CDR3 sequence: CASSLGDRSYEQYF. CDR3 nucleotides: TGTGCCAGCAGCTTAGGGGACAGGTCCTACGAGCAGTACTTC.

V usage is TRBV3-1 (or the pseudogene TRBV3-2) and J usage is TRBJ1-2; D is uncertain. Trimming left V 0 bases short and J 0 bases short, with 8 bases between. CDR1 is LGHDT, CDR2 YNNKEL, per germline (reference sequence). The CDR3 has 15 residues. Here the CDR3 DNA reads TGTGCCAGCAGCCAAGATGGCGGTGCTAACTATGGCTACACCTTC. It encodes CASSQDGGANYGYTF.

V is TRBV7-2 and J is TRBJ1-6; 9 bases agree with TRBD1. CDR1 is SGHTA, CDR2 FQGNSA, per germline. The CDR3 is made up of 15 amino acids. With 3 bases clipped from V and 10 bases from J, the junction kept 7 bases outside the gene matches. CDR3: CASSLGDRVNSPLHF. CDR3 nucleotide sequence: TGTGCCAGCAGCTTGGGGGACAGGGTAAACTCACCCCTCCACTTT.

The J gene is TRBJ1-4, the V gene TRBV2; weak D call: TRBD1 (6 bases). The CDR3 runs 15 residues. V was shortened by 2 bases and J by 8 bases, with 15 bases between the two germline ends. The germline V gene encodes CDR1 SNHLY and CDR2 FYNNEI. The CDR3: CASSERGGEREKLFF. The CDR3 DNA reads as TGTGCCAGCAGTGAAAGGGGGGGAGAAAGGGAAAAACTGTTTTTT.

This clone was seen more than once but under ten times. The rearrangement uses TRBV12-3 or TRBV12-4 and TRBJ1-2, with D maybe TRBD1 (6 bases). The CDR3 runs to 13 residues. Trimming shortened V by 5 bases and J by 8 bases, and 15 bases separated the two germline ends. The CDR3 sequence: CASSLGGAWGYTF. The CDR3 DNA follows: TGTGCCAGCAGTCTGGGGGGGGCTTGGGGCTACACCTTC.

The chain carries TRBV6-6 and TRBJ1-5; D unresolved. CDR3 size: 13 residues. Germline CDR1 reads MNHNY; CDR2 reads SVGAGI (reference sequence). The V gene lost 10 bases and the J gene lost 2 bases, with 12 bases spanning the gap. In DNA, the CDR3 is TGTGCCACGACCAGAGTCGGCAATCAGCCCCAGCATTTT. It encodes CATTRVGNQPQHF.

This clone was observed a few times. The V call is TRBV7-9, the J call TRBJ1-1; D unclear. The germline V gene encodes CDR1 SEHNR and CDR2 FQNEAQ (reference sequence). Trimming removed 3 bases at V and 1 base at J, with 6 bases between. The CDR3 sequence is 13 residues long. The chain's CDR3 is CASSFTENTEAFF. CDR3 DNA sequence: TGTGCCAGCAGCTTCACAGAGAACACTGAAGCTTTCTTT. Filled out from reference TRBV7-9 and TRBJ1-1, the complete variable domain reads DTGVSQNPRHKITKRGQNVTFRCDPISEHNRLYWYRQTLGQGPEFLTYFQNEAQLEKSRLLSDRFSAERPKGSFSTLEIQRTEQGDSAMYLCASSFTENTEAFFGQGTRLTVV.

V usage is TRBV5-1 and J usage is TRBJ1-3; D remains unclear. Trimming stripped 0 bases from V and 3 bases from J, with 10 bases between. The germline CDR1 and CDR2 sequences are SGHRS and YFSETQ. The CDR3 is 15 residues long. The CDR3 DNA sequence: TGCGCCAGCAGCTTGGGCTCCGGCGGTGGAAACACCATATATTTT. Its protein product is CASSLGSGGGNTIYF.

The V and J genes are TRBV2 and TRBJ1-5; maybe TRBD1 (6 bases). Trimming pared 6 bases from V and 0 bases from J, leaving 12 bases between. The germline V gene has CDR1 SNHLY and CDR2 FYNNEI. CDR3 size: 15 residues. The CDR3 here is CASSSGQTSNQPQHF. Here the CDR3 DNA reads TGTGCCAGCAGCTCTGGACAGACTAGCAATCAGCCCCAGCATTTT.

The J gene is TRBJ2-3, the V gene TRBV5-6; 11 bases map to TRBD2. With 6 bases clipped from V and 2 bases from J, the junction kept 5 bases outside the gene matches. Per the germline V gene, CDR1 is SGHDT and CDR2 is YYEEEE. The length of the CDR3 is 15 residues. The CDR3 nucleotides read TGTGCCAGCACGAGGACTAGCGGGCTCACAGATACGCAGTATTTT. It is translated as CASTRTSGLTDTQYF.

The chain carries TRBV28 and TRBJ1-2, with a tentative D call TRBD1 (5 bases). Trimming left V 7 bases short and J 5 bases short, with 14 bases between. This CDR3 region has 13 residues. Germline V gene data show CDR1 as MDHEN and CDR2 as SYDVKM. CDR3 nucleotide sequence: TGTGCCAGCACCCCTGAGGGGCGGTATGGCTACACCTTC. Translating gives CASTPEGRYGYTF.